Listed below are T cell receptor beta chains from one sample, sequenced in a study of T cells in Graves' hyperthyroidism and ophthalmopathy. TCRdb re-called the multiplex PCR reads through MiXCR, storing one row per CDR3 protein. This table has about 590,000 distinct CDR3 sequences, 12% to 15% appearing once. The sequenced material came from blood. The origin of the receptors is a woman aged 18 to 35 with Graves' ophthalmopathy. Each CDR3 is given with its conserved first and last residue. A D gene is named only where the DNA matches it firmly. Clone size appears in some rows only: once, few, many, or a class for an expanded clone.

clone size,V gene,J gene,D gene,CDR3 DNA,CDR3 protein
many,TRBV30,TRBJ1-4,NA,TGTGCCTGGAGCCACATTAAGGAAAAACTGTTTTTT,CAWSHIKEKLFF
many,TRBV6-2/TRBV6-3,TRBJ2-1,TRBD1,TGTGCCAGTAGACAGGGAAGTCATGAGCAGTTCTTC,CASRQGSHEQFF
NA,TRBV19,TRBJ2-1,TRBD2,TGTGCCAGTAGTCAAGAGGTCCTAGCGGGAAGAGACTCCTACAATGAGCAGTTCTTC,CASSQEVLAGRDSYNEQFF
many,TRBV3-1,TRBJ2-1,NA,TGTGCCAGCAGCCCGCGCATAGTCGGTGAGCAGTTCTTC,CASSPRIVGEQFF
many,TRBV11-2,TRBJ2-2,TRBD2,TGTGCCAGCAGACCTAGCGGGAGGTGGGCCGGGGAGCTGTTTTTT,CASRPSGRWAGELFF
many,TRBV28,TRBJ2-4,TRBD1,TGTGCCAGCAGTTTCGTCCTGGACAGGGGAGCCAAAAACATTCAGTACTTC,CASSFVLDRGAKNIQYF
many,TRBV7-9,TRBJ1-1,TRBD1,TGTGCCAGCAGCTTAGATTCATGGACAGGACTGAAGAACACTGAAGCTTTCTTT,CASSLDSWTGLKNTEAFF
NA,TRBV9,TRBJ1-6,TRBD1,TGTGCCAGCAGCGTAGGGAGGGGGCTCTCCTATAATTCACCCCTCCACTTT,CASSVGRGLSYNSPLHF
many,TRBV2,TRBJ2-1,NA,TGTGCCAGCCTTGAAGGCCTTACGAATGAGCAGTTCTTC,CASLEGLTNEQFF
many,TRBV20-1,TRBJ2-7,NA,TGCAGTGCAACCGAACAGGGACCCACCTACGAGCAGTACTTC,CSATEQGPTYEQYF
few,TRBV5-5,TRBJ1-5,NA,TGTGCCAGCAGCTTGGGACTAAACAATCAGCCCCAGCATTTT,CASSLGLNNQPQHF
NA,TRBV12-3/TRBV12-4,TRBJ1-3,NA,TGTGCCAGCAGTTCCCAGGCGTTCTCTGGAAACACCATATATTTT,CASSSQAFSGNTIYF
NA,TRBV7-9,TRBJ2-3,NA,TGTGCCAGCAGCTTAGTAACCGGAGTCCTAGCGAGCCTTGATACGCAGTATTTT,CASSLVTGVLASLDTQYF
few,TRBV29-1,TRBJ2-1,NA,TGCAGCGTTGAGTGGAGGCTCAATGAGCAGTTCTTC,CSVEWRLNEQFF
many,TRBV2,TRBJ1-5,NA,TGTGCCAGCAGTGAAGCTGCCCTCCGGGGAGGGTGGGAAACTGCTAATCAGCCCCAGCATTTT,CASSEAALRGGWETANQPQHF
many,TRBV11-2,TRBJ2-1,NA,TGTGCCAGCAGCTTAGACTGGACGGCGGGTAGCTCCTACAATGAGCAGTTCTTC,CASSLDWTAGSSYNEQFF
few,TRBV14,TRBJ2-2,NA,TGTGCCAGCAGCCCTGGAGGTTTAGACACCGGGGAGCTGTTTTTT,CASSPGGLDTGELFF
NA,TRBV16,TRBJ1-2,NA,TGTGCCAGCAGCCCCCTTCCGCCGACATCTAACTATGGCCACACCTTC,CASSPLPPTSNYGHTF
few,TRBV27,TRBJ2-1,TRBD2,TGTGCCAGCGGGACTAGCAGGAGCTCCTACAATGAGCAGTTCTTC,CASGTSRSSYNEQFF
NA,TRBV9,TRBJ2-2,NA,TGTGCCAGCAGCGTTGGTTCAGGACCGGGCACCGGGGAGCTGTTTTTT,CASSVGSGPGTGELFF
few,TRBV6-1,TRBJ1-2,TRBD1,TGTGCCAGCATCCTGGACAGGGGGCAGGATGGCTACACCTTC,CASILDRGQDGYTF